The 20 T cell receptor beta chains reported below all come from one sample, sequenced in a study of cytomegalovirus exposure and HLA in healthy donors. In the PCR, 60 Vbeta and 13 Jbeta primers were used. TCRdb keeps only in-frame clones here, not all; method: immunoSEQ multiplex PCR. Seen here are approximately 120,000 clones, roughly four fifths observed once, and the top ten hold about 13%. The sample consisted of PBMCs. These receptors came from a woman in her sixties or seventies in good health and CMV-seropositive.

The V and J genes are TRBV7-9 and TRBJ2-7; D ambiguous. The CDR3 totals 11 residues. V shed 2 bases and J shed 4 bases, with 3 bases lying between them. Germline CDR1 SEHNR, CDR2 FQNEAQ (reference sequence). CDR3 sequence: CASSLSYEQYF. The CDR3 nucleotides read TGTGCCAGCAGCTTATCGTACGAGCAGTACTTC.

The chain recombines TRBV5-8 with TRBJ2-1, with 8 bases matching TRBD2. V shed 0 bases and J 5 bases; nucleotides not matched to a gene: 4. The CDR3 is 15 residues long. Germline V lookup: CDR1 SGHTS, CDR2 YDEGEE. The CDR3 is CASSLGGRSHNEQFF. The CDR3 region has the DNA TGTGCCAGCAGCTTGGGCGGGAGGTCCCACAATGAGCAGTTCTTC. Based on the CDR3 plus reference TRBV5-8 and TRBJ2-1, the full variable domain is EAGVTQSPTHLIKTRGQQATLRCSPISGHTSVYWYQQALGLGLQFLLWYDEGEERNRGNFPPRFSGRQFPNYSSELNVNALELEDSALYLCASSLGGRSHNEQFFGPGTRLTVL.

The rearrangement joins TRBV6-4 to TRBJ2-7; 10 nucleotides agree with TRBD2. The V and J ends lost 4 bases and 6 bases, in that order; junction bases with no gene match: 9. The CDR3 is 15 amino acids. CDR1 and CDR2 from the germline V gene are MRHNA and SNTAGT. CDR3 sequence: CASSVGSGGTCEQYF. The CDR3 DNA reads as TGTGCCAGCAGTGTCGGTAGCGGGGGGACCTGCGAGCAGTACTTC.

The rearrangement links TRBV30 to TRBJ1-1; D is possibly TRBD1 (6 bases). This CDR3 has 13 amino acids. V was clipped by 3 bases and J by 5 bases, with 13 bases between them. CDR1 and CDR2 (germline): GTSNPN, SVGIG (reference sequence). CDR3 residues: CAWSQQGGTEAFF. CDR3 nucleotide sequence: TGTGCCTGGAGCCAACAGGGAGGGACTGAAGCTTTCTTT.

CDR3 residues: CASSLTSGTGEGYTF. CDR3 sequence (DNA): TGTGCCAGCAGCCTTACTTCCGGGACAGGTGAAGGCTACACCTTC. The rearrangement links TRBV7-9 to TRBJ1-2; 8 bases are a match to TRBD1. Germline V gene lookup returns CDR1 SEHNR and CDR2 FQNEAQ (reference sequence). CDR3 length: 15 amino acids. The V and J ends lost 5 bases and 8 bases, in that order; junction bases with no gene match: 13.

V gene TRBV19 combines with J gene TRBJ2-3; D possibly corresponds to TRBD2 (5 bases). This CDR3 has 16 amino acids. CDR1 is LNHDA and CDR2 is SQIVND in the germline V gene (reference sequence). With 1 base removed from V and 2 bases from J, the gap between germline ends came to 13 bases. The CDR3 DNA is TGTGCCAGTAGTATAGTTGGAGCGGAGGTCACAGATACGCAGTATTTT. This gives the protein CASSIVGAEVTDTQYF.

The DNA of the CDR3 is TGTGCCAGCAGCTCATATCGGGACAAACCCCACGAGCAGTACTTC. It translates to CASSSYRDKPHEQYF. The chain combines TRBV7-6 with TRBJ2-7; D might be TRBD1 (6 bases). Between the trimmed V and J ends, which lost 4 bases and 5 bases, there was a span of 18 bases. Germline CDR1 SGHVS, CDR2 FNYEAQ. The CDR3 consists of 15 residues. Looking up the rest from reference TRBV7-6 and TRBJ2-7 gives the full variable domain: GAGVSQSPRYKVTKRGQDVALRCDPISGHVSLYWYRQALGQGPEFLTYFNYEAQQDKSGLPNDRFSAERPEGSISTLTIQRTEQRDSAMYRCASSSYRDKPHEQYFGPGTRLTVT.

The genes are TRBV4-1 and TRBJ2-7; 11 bases line up with TRBD2. This CDR3 contains 16 residues. The V gene's germline CDR1 is MGHRA and CDR2 YSYEKL. V dropped 4 bases and J dropped 3; count of bases not matched to a gene: 8. CDR3 sequence (DNA): TGCGCCAGCAGCCCGAGTCAGACTAGCGGGGTCTACGAGCAGTACTTC. This translates into CASSPSQTSGVYEQYF.

This clone was seen just once. This chain joins TRBV19 and TRBJ1-5; 8 bases fit TRBD1. The CDR3 is made up of 15 amino acids. Germline CDR1 reads LNHDA; CDR2 reads SQIVND (reference sequence). V trimming: 1 base; J trimming: 5 bases; junction bases outside the gene matches: 4. In DNA form, the CDR3 reads TGTGCCAGTAGTATAGGGACAGGGAACTATCAGCCCCAGCATTTT. It is translated as CASSIGTGNYQPQHF. The full variable domain, with the rest looked up from reference TRBV19 and TRBJ1-5, is DGGITQSPKYLFRKEGQNVTLSCEQNLNHDAMYWYRQDPGQGLRLIYYSQIVNDFQKGDIAEGYSVSREKKESFPLTVTSAQKNPTAFYLCASSIGTGNYQPQHFGDGTRLSIL.

V is TRBV30 and J is TRBJ2-6; D is unresolved. Germline CDR1 is GTSNPN and CDR2 is SVGIG (reference sequence). Deletions cut 2 bases from V and 1 base from J, with 9 bases between. The CDR3 runs to 15 residues. The CDR3 loop reads CAWSPNQSGANVLTF. The CDR3 nucleotides read TGTGCCTGGAGTCCAAATCAATCTGGGGCCAACGTCCTGACTTTC.

Worth noting for this clone: The CDR3 does not end in the conserved phenylalanine or tryptophan, so this is likely a read error. Because the CDR3's place on the DNA is in doubt, the DNA is left out and the CDR3 is given as listed by TCRdb. The V gene is TRBV29-1, the J gene TRBJ1-4; the D segment call TRBD1 is taken from the table without a DNA check. Germline V gene lookup returns CDR1 SQVTM and CDR2 ANQGSEA. 10 amino acids form the CDR3, both terminal residues included. The chain's CDR3 is CSARGGTALV.

Worth noting for this clone: At one of its ends the junction is not consistent with the germline gene, which may arise from a read error. The rearrangement links TRBV4-1 to TRBJ1-3, with 8 bases fitting TRBD1. CDR3 length equals 19 residues. Germline assignment: CDR1 MGHRA and CDR2 YSYEKL. The CDR3 DNA reads as TGCGCCAGCGGCCAAGATCCAGGGGGCTTAGGCGTCTCTGGAAACACCATATATTTT. Its protein product is CASGQDPGGLGVSGNTIYF.

This chain connects TRBV2 to TRBJ1-5; D remains unclear. Per germline, CDR1 SNHLY and CDR2 FYNNEI. The CDR3 loop spans 13 amino acids. V lost 8 bases, J lost 1 base, and 9 bases lay in between. The CDR3: CASGSRSNQPQHF. CDR3 nucleotide sequence: TGTGCCAGCGGGAGCAGGAGCAATCAGCCCCAGCATTTT.

V gene TRBV14 combines with J gene TRBJ1-1, with D uncertain. The CDR3 has 13 residues. The germline V gene has CDR1 SGHDN and CDR2 FVKESK. Trimming removed 3 bases from V and 10 bases from J, with 15 bases in between. The CDR3 DNA sequence: TGTGCCAGCAGCCAGTGGTCCTCCGCGGGAGCTTTCTTT. Its translation: CASSQWSSAGAFF.

The chain has TRBV2 and TRBJ2-4, with D perhaps matching TRBD2 (6 bases). The CDR3 extends over 12 amino acids. Trimming pared 6 bases from V and 12 bases from J, leaving 15 bases between. The V gene's germline CDR1 is SNHLY and CDR2 FYNNEI. Written as DNA, the CDR3 is TGTGCCAGCAGCGATGAAGCGCGGGGTCAGTACTTC. Translation: CASSDEARGQYF.

V usage is TRBV5-1 and J usage is TRBJ1-1; 8 nucleotides match TRBD1. After removal of 3 bases from V and 6 bases from J, the junction contained 7 bases not matched to a gene. This CDR3 is 14 amino acids long. The germline gives CDR1 SGHRS, CDR2 YFSETQ. The DNA for the CDR3 is TGCGCCAGCAGCTCAGGACAGGGCCGGGCTGAAGCTTTCTTT. Translation gives CASSSGQGRAEAFF.

The J gene is TRBJ2-3, the V gene TRBV5-1, with D maybe TRBD2 (5 bases). V was clipped by 2 bases and J by 4 bases, with 8 bases between them. The CDR3 covers 13 residues. Germline V gene sequence: CDR1 SGHRS, CDR2 YFSETQ. DNA for the CDR3: TGCGCCAGCAGCTTCCCACTAGCAGATACGCAGTATTTT. Protein product: CASSFPLADTQYF.

This clone occurred a few times. CDR3 region: CASSLGGQGARAFF. In nucleotides, the CDR3 is TGTGCCAGCAGCTTAGGAGGACAGGGGGCTCGAGCTTTCTTT. The chain uses TRBV7-9 and TRBJ1-1, with TRBD1 matching over 11 bases. Germline CDR1 reads SEHNR; CDR2 reads FQNEAQ (reference sequence). This CDR3 comprises 14 residues. J was trimmed by 10 bases and V by 1 base; bases with no gene match: 5. Full variable domain (missing parts from reference TRBV7-9 and TRBJ1-1): DTGVSQNPRHKITKRGQNVTFRCDPISEHNRLYWYRQTLGQGPEFLTYFQNEAQLEKSRLLSDRFSAERPKGSFSTLEIQRTEQGDSAMYLCASSLGGQGARAFFGQGTRLTVV.

CDR3 DNA sequence: TGTGCCAGCAGTTCGGCGGGCCCCTCCTACGAGCAGTACTTC. Translating gives CASSSAGPSYEQYF. The chain is built from TRBV6-5 and TRBJ2-7; D might be TRBD2 (5 bases). This CDR3 is 14 amino acids long. Per germline, CDR1 MNHEY and CDR2 SVGAGI. The ends were cut back, 4 bases at V and 0 bases at J, with 10 bases in the middle.

Written as DNA, the CDR3 is TGTGCCAGCAGTTACACAACAGGGTACGAGCAGTACTTC. Its protein is CASSYTTGYEQYF. The gene calls are TRBV6-5 and TRBJ2-5; D possibly corresponds to TRBD1 (6 bases). The J call is doubtful: the DNA matches TRBJ2-7 better. The CDR3 contains 13 residues. Germline CDR1 is MNHEY and CDR2 is SVGAGI.